What follows are 30 T cell receptor beta chains derived from one specimen sequenced in a study of metastatic and nonmetastatic thyroid tumors. All patients reached thyroid surgery having received no treatment beforehand. TCRdb re-processed the PCR reads through MiXCR. The data contain approximately 20,000 clones, about 30% of them seen just once; the ten biggest clones take up 8% to 11%. The sequenced sample was tumor tissue. These receptors were obtained from a female donor with papillary thyroid cancer or a benign thyroid nodule (not recorded which). Some clones in this sample may be carry-over from other donors' samples.

This clone was detected ten times or more. The chain recombines TRBV12-3 or TRBV12-4 with TRBJ2-1; D call uncertain. The V and J ends lost 2 bases and 7 bases respectively, with 12 bases between them. This CDR3 region has 14 residues. CDR3 sequence reads: CASSLRSIGNEQFF. DNA for the CDR3: TGTGCCAGCAGTTTAAGGAGTATCGGGAATGAGCAGTTCTTC.

The table lists this clone with many counts. This chain connects TRBV28 to TRBJ2-1; the match to TRBD2 covers 11 bases. Trimming cost V 8 bases and J 8 bases; bases outside gene matches: 14. CDR1 and CDR2 from the germline V gene are MDHEN and SYDVKM. The CDR3 runs to 16 residues. The CDR3 DNA is TGTGCCAGCTTTACTCGACTAGCGGGAAGTGGTTATGAGCAGTTCTTC. It yields the protein CASFTRLAGSGYEQFF.

This clone was seen ten or more times. The same CDR3 arises from other DNA sequences in this sample as well. The chain has TRBV7-6 and TRBJ2-1, with TRBD2 as a possible D gene (6 bases). Trimming shortened V by 4 bases and J by 12 bases, and 10 bases separated the two germline ends. The length of the CDR3 is 11 residues. Germline V gives CDR1 SGHVS, CDR2 FNYEAQ. This chain's CDR3 is CASSSTGGQFF. The CDR3 DNA follows: TGTGCCAGCAGCTCCACCGGGGGGCAGTTCTTC.

This clone appeared many times. The chain uses TRBV19 and TRBJ1-4; D not resolved. Per the germline V gene, CDR1 is LNHDA and CDR2 is SQIVND (reference sequence). Trimming left V 0 bases short and J 1 base short, with 3 bases between. The CDR3 runs to 14 residues. This CDR3 reads CASSIDRTNEKLFF. Here the CDR3 DNA reads TGTGCCAGTAGTATAGACAGAACTAATGAAAAACTGTTTTTT.

This clone was seen ten or more times. V usage is TRBV5-6 and J usage is TRBJ2-4; 7 positions agree with TRBD1. CDR3 length: 15 residues. J was trimmed by 2 bases and V by 1 base; bases with no gene match: 3. Germline CDR1 reads SGHDT; CDR2 reads YYEEEE. In DNA form, the CDR3 reads TGTGCCAGCAGCTTGTGGGACAGTTCCAAAAACATTCAGTACTTC. Protein sequence: CASSLWDSSKNIQYF.

With regard to this clone: At one end, the junction sequence differs from germline, possibly due to a read error. This sequence joins TRBV12-3 or TRBV12-4 and TRBJ1-5; D is perhaps TRBD1 (6 bases). There are 15 residues in the CDR3. For the CDR3, the DNA is TGTGCCAGCATGGGTGAACAGGGAACGGGGCAGCCCCAGCACTTT. Its translation is CASMGEQGTGQPQHF.

This clone was seen ten or more times. This CDR3 fails to terminate in the conserved phenylalanine or tryptophan, so it likely reflects a read error. This chain links TRBV6-1 with TRBJ1-2; 7 bases match TRBD1. This CDR3 has 15 amino acids. The J segment lost 4 bases and the V segment lost 2 bases, leaving 7 bases of the junction unmatched. Germline V gives CDR1 MNHNS, CDR2 SASEGT. CDR3 coding DNA: TGTGCCAGCAGTGAATGGGACAGCGGCCTCTATGGCTACACCCTC. This codes for CASSEWDSGLYGYTL.

This clone was recorded at least ten times. The V call is TRBV10-3, the J call TRBJ2-1; the D gene could be TRBD1 or TRBD2 (5 bases each). CDR1 ENHRY and CDR2 SYGVKD come from the germline V gene. Trimming cost V 8 bases and J 5 bases, with 13 bases left between them. This CDR3 spans 13 amino acids. The DNA of the CDR3 is TGTGCCATCGGGAGACAGATAGACAATGAGCAGTTCTTC. This codes for CAIGRQIDNEQFF.

This clone was detected many times. The V call is TRBV20-1, the J call TRBJ2-1; 13 nucleotides match TRBD2. The germline gives CDR1 DFQATT, CDR2 SNEGSKA (reference sequence). The CDR3 is 13 amino acids. V shed 5 bases, J shed 10 bases, and the junction held 5 bases outside the gene matches. The CDR3 protein is CSAPGLAGQEQFF. CDR3 nucleotides: TGCAGTGCTCCGGGACTAGCGGGACAGGAGCAGTTCTTC.

The chain couples TRBV11-3 to TRBJ2-1, with D perhaps TRBD1 (6 bases). V lost 5 bases to trimming and J lost 15 bases, with 23 bases between them. This CDR3 spans 14 amino acids. Looked up from germline, CDR1 is SGHNT and CDR2 is YENEEA. The CDR3 coding sequence is TGTGCCAGCAGCGGCCAGGGGACCCAAGAGGTGCCGTTCTTC. It specifies CASSGQGTQEVPFF. Full variable domain (rest looked up from reference TRBV11-3 and TRBJ2-1): EAGVVQSPRYKIIEKKQPVAFWCNPISGHNTLYWYLQNLGQGPELLIRYENEEAVDDSQLPKDRFSAERLKGVDSTLKIQPAELGDSAVYLCASSGQGTQEVPFFGPGTRLTVL.

This chain links TRBV6-1 with TRBJ1-2, with unresolved D. The CDR3 contains 13 residues. Looked up from germline, CDR1 is MNHNS and CDR2 is SASEGT. V was clipped by 6 bases and J by 4 bases, with 12 bases between them. The CDR3 bases are TGTGCCAGCAGGGTGCCGTGCCCCTATGGCTACACCTTC. This sequence encodes CASRVPCPYGYTF.

This chain links TRBV13 with TRBJ2-4; tentatively, D is TRBD1 (6 bases). Judging by the DNA end, TRBJ2-5 fits better; the J call may be wrong. Looked up from germline, CDR1 is PRHDT and CDR2 is FYEKMQ (reference sequence). This CDR3 comprises 13 residues. CDR3 amino acids: CASSPQGSETQYF. The CDR3 DNA is TGTGCCAGCAGCCCCCAGGGGTCCGAGACCCAGTACTTC.

There are many counts of this clone. The V and J genes are TRBV7-6 and TRBJ2-1; D gene ambiguous. Trimming left V 5 bases short and J 5 bases short, with 7 bases between. The CDR3 extends over 12 amino acids. Germline values: CDR1 SGHVS, CDR2 FNYEAQ. CDR3 coding DNA: TGTGCCAGCAGCCCCGCCGACAATGAGCAGTTCTTC. As protein: CASSPADNEQFF.

This clone appeared many times. The CDR3 loop is CASSPWRTSGEETQYF. CDR3 DNA sequence: TGTGCCAGCAGTCCCTGGCGGACTAGCGGGGAAGAGACCCAGTACTTC. The V gene is TRBV27, the J gene TRBJ2-5; 12 bases map to TRBD2. This CDR3 is 16 amino acids long. Germline V gene lookup returns CDR1 MNHEY and CDR2 SMNVEV (reference sequence). V was clipped by 5 bases and J by 3 bases; unmatched bases: 7.

The chain joins TRBV4-1 to TRBJ1-1; D is unresolved. The V gene's germline CDR1 is MGHRA and CDR2 YSYEKL. The germline V and J ends were trimmed by 0 bases and 4 bases, with 6 bases remaining between them. The CDR3 totals 13 residues. CDR3 protein: CASSQDRSTEAFF. The CDR3 bases are TGCGCCAGCAGCCAAGACAGGAGCACTGAAGCTTTCTTT.

The gene calls are TRBV30 and TRBJ2-2; D possibly corresponds to TRBD2 (6 bases). The CDR3 runs 14 residues. Germline CDR1 GTSNPN, CDR2 SVGIG (reference sequence). Trimming cost V 0 bases and J 7 bases, with 12 bases left between them. The CDR3 spells CAWSVPRDHGELFF. DNA of the CDR3: TGTGCCTGGAGTGTCCCGCGGGACCACGGGGAGCTGTTTTTT.

This clone was observed a handful of times. V gene TRBV6-2 or TRBV6-3 combines with J gene TRBJ2-7; the match to TRBD2 covers 7 bases. With V trimmed by 7 bases and J by 0 bases, 12 bases remained unmatched. Germline CDR1 and CDR2: MNHEY and SVGEGT. The CDR3 has 16 residues. CDR3: CASINSVLAFSYEQYF. The CDR3, as DNA: TGTGCCAGCATCAATTCCGTACTAGCGTTCTCCTACGAGCAGTACTTC.

This clone has a handful of counts. The V gene is TRBV28, the J gene TRBJ2-7; 10 bases are shared with TRBD1. V dropped 8 bases and J dropped 4; count of bases not matched to a gene: 5. The CDR3 runs to 13 residues. Germline-derived CDR1 and CDR2 are MDHEN and SYDVKM. The CDR3 is CASGRDRGYEQYF. CDR3 coding DNA: TGTGCCAGCGGCCGGGACAGGGGTTACGAGCAGTACTTC.

The chain is built from TRBV20-1 and TRBJ2-2, with D uncertain. This CDR3 is built from 16 residues. The V gene lost 3 bases and the J gene lost 4 bases, with 18 bases spanning the gap. CDR1 and CDR2 (germline): DFQATT, SNEGSKA (reference sequence). The CDR3 reads CSASWERKGPTGELFF. Written as DNA, the CDR3 is TGCAGTGCTAGCTGGGAAAGAAAGGGTCCCACCGGGGAGCTGTTTTTT.

This clone appeared once. The J gene is TRBJ2-7, the V gene TRBV5-1; D is unclear. V lost 4 bases and J lost 3, with 11 bases in between. The CDR3 runs to 13 residues. In germline, CDR1 is SGHRS, CDR2 YFSETQ. In nucleotides, the CDR3 is TGCGCCAGCAGCGTCGGACCTAGCTACGAGCAGTACTTC. Its protein is CASSVGPSYEQYF. The entire variable domain, with the rest obtained from reference TRBV5-1 and TRBJ2-7, is as follows: KAGVTQTPRYLIKTRGQQVTLSCSPISGHRSVSWYQQTPGQGLQFLFEYFSETQRNKGNFPGRFSGRQFSNSRSEMNVSTLELGDSALYLCASSVGPSYEQYFGPGTRLTVT.

This clone was observed a handful of times. A much larger clone sits a single nucleotide away, making a read error possible. The chain joins TRBV20-1 to TRBJ2-1; unclear D gene. CDR1 DFQATT and CDR2 SNEGSKA come from the germline V gene (reference sequence). Trimming took 8 bases from V and 9 from J, leaving 23 bases between them. CDR3 length equals 14 residues. CDR3 loop: CSSEASPIDGEQFF. CDR3 bases: TGCAGTTCCGAAGCCAGTCCTATAGACGGTGAGCAGTTCTTC.

This clone was seen ten or more times. The genes are TRBV13 and TRBJ2-1; no clear D. Germline V gene data show CDR1 as PRHDT and CDR2 as FYEKMQ (reference sequence). The CDR3 extends over 17 amino acids. Trimming left V 0 bases short and J 3 bases short, with 15 bases between. The DNA for the CDR3 is TGTGCCAGCAGCTTAGGCCGGGCGGACCCAATCTACAATGAGCAGTTCTTC. Its protein product is CASSLGRADPIYNEQFF.

This clone was counted ten times or more. V usage is TRBV5-5 and J usage is TRBJ1-2; 7 bases line up with TRBD1. Germline CDR1 SGHKS, CDR2 YYEKEE (reference sequence). Trimming took 4 bases from V and 3 from J; bases not matched to a gene: 12. The CDR3 spans 16 residues. The CDR3 spells CASSTFNRGKDYGYTF. The CDR3 region has the DNA TGTGCCAGCAGCACCTTTAACAGGGGCAAGGACTATGGCTACACCTTC.

This clone has at least ten counts. The V call is TRBV20-1, the J call TRBJ1-2; tentatively, D is TRBD1 (6 bases). The germline gives CDR1 DFQATT, CDR2 SNEGSKA (reference sequence). The CDR3 sequence is 14 residues long. V dropped 6 bases and J dropped 2 bases, with 16 bases sitting between them. The CDR3: CSARGGVRNYGYTF. In DNA form, the CDR3 reads TGCAGTGCCCGAGGGGGAGTTAGAAACTATGGCTACACCTTC.

This clone was counted only a few times. The rearrangement joins TRBV12-3 or TRBV12-4 to TRBJ2-7; 8 bases are shared with TRBD1. The V gene end was trimmed by 4 bases and the J gene end by 4 bases; junction bases not matched to a gene: 3. There are 13 residues in the CDR3. The CDR3 is CASSSDRAYEQYF. DNA of the CDR3: TGTGCCAGCAGTTCGGACAGGGCTTACGAGCAGTACTTC.

The V call is TRBV6-1, the J call TRBJ2-3, with D perhaps TRBD1 (5 bases). Germline CDR1 and CDR2: MNHNS and SASEGT. Trimming pared 5 bases from V and 6 bases from J, leaving 9 bases between. This CDR3 is 12 amino acids long. This CDR3 reads CASSPGMDTQYF. CDR3 nucleotide sequence: TGTGCCAGCAGTCCAGGGATGGATACGCAGTATTTT.

There are a few counts of this clone. V is TRBV12-3 or TRBV12-4 and J is TRBJ2-6; TRBD2 might be the D (6 bases). This CDR3 has 17 residues. The chain's CDR3 is CDCRPLDLATGANVLTF. In nucleotides, the CDR3 is TGTGACTGCAGACCCCTAGACCTAGCGACTGGGGCCAACGTCCTGACTTTC.

This clone occurred many times. This may come from a read error, since a much larger clone is one base off. The gene calls are TRBV28 and TRBJ2-5; no definite D call. Per germline, CDR1 MDHEN and CDR2 SYDVKM. The CDR3 loop spans 15 amino acids. Trimming removed 6 bases from V and 4 bases from J, with 18 bases in between. As DNA, the CDR3 is TGTGCCAGCAGGGACCGTATCGTCTCTTTAGAGACCCAGTACTTC. As protein: CASRDRIVSLETQYF. Full variable domain (outside the CDR3, taken from reference TRBV28 and TRBJ2-5): DVKVTQSSRYLVKRTGEKVFLECVQDMDHENMFWYRQDPGLGLRLIYFSYDVKMKEKGDIPEGYSVSREKKERFSLILESASTNQTSMYLCASRDRIVSLETQYFGPGTRLLVL.

The CDR3, as DNA: TGTGCCAGCAGCCATCCGGGACTAGCGGGAGTAGATACGCAGTATTTT. Its translation: CASSHPGLAGVDTQYF. The chain couples TRBV19 to TRBJ2-3; 14 nucleotides line up with TRBD2. The V gene end was trimmed by 9 bases and the J gene end by 5 bases; junction bases not matched to a gene: 10. In germline, CDR1 is LNHDA, CDR2 SQIVND (reference sequence). This CDR3 comprises 16 residues.

This clone was seen at least ten times. The chain employs TRBV7-9 and TRBJ2-3; D is ambiguous. Germline CDR1 SEHNR, CDR2 FQNEAQ (reference sequence). The CDR3 has 16 residues. Trimming shortened V by 4 bases and J by 3 bases, and 17 bases separated the two germline ends. Here the CDR3 DNA reads TGTGCCAGCAGCTCCCCGAATAATCTAGTTACAGATACGCAGTATTTT. Protein product: CASSSPNNLVTDTQYF.